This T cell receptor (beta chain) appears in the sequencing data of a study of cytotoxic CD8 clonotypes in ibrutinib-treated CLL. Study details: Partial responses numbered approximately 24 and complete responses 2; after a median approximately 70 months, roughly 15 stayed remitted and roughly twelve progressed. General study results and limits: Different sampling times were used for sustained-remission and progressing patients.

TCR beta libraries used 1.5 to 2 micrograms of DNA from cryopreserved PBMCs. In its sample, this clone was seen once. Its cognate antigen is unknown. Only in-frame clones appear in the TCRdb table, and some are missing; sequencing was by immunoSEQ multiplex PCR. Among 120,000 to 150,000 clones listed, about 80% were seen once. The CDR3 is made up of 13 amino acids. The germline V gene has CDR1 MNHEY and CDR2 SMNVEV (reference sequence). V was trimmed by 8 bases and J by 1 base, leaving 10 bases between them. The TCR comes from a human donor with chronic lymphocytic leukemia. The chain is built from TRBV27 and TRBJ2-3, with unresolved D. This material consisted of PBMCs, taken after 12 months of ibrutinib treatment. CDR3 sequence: CASRGLGTDTQYF. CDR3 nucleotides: TGTGCCAGCCGCGGCCTGGGCACAGATACGCAGTATTTT.